This T cell receptor (beta chain) derives from a study of identical twins. Overall study findings and caveats: A lower insertion count was a feature of abundant cord blood beta clonotypes, with no such feature in memory repertoires. Rather than following the same donors, the conclusions depended on cross-sectional statistical analysis.

The CDR3 spans 13 residues. Germline assignment: CDR1 LNHDA and CDR2 SQIVND (reference sequence). The V and J ends lost 3 bases and 5 bases respectively, with 8 bases between them. Concerning this clonotype: Its antigen is unknown.

TCRdb re-called the 5' RACE reads through MiXCR, storing one row per CDR3 protein. The sample lists about 530,000 distinct CDR3 sequences, 20% to 25% occurring once. Separately, the same data were catalogued under a study of yellow fever vaccine responses in identical twins.

The rearrangement joins TRBV19 to TRBJ1-5; D is undetermined. The sequencing input was CD4+ T cells sorted from blood. The TCR comes from a young woman in good health. The CDR3 loop is CASSIALDQPQHF. CDR3 DNA sequence: TGTGCCAGTAGTATCGCTCTCGATCAGCCCCAGCATTTT. Complete variable domain (other parts from reference TRBV19 and TRBJ1-5): DGGITQSPKYLFRKEGQNVTLSCEQNLNHDAMYWYRQDPGQGLRLIYYSQIVNDFQKGDIAEGYSVSREKKESFPLTVTSAQKNPTAFYLCASSIALDQPQHFGDGTRLSIL.